Below, one T cell receptor (beta chain) is given with its context. Its antigen remains unidentified. The junction differs from germline at one of its ends, possibly a read error. Germline V gene lookup returns CDR1 MGHDK and CDR2 SYGVNS. The CDR3 length is 12 residues. This sample was included in a study of immune heterogeneity within non-small cell lung tumors. Bulk tumor genomic DNA, 550 to 650 ng per sample, was the template. Multiple biopsies spaced far apart were taken from each primary tumor during surgery. The patients were newly diagnosed with non-small cell lung cancer, had not been treated, and had curative surgery. Study results and limitations: Identical dominant CDR3 beta clonotypes recurred across a patient's tumor sites, together with site-unique high-frequency clones.

Multiplex PCR amplified TCR beta CDR3 with 32 V and 13 J primers. TCRdb reprocessed the multiplex PCR reads via MiXCR and lists one record per CDR3 protein. The sample contains about 22,000 distinct CDR3 sequences, around 26% of which appear only once. The TCR comes from a man aged 35-49 years with non-small cell lung cancer. The chain links TRBV25-1 to TRBJ1-6; no reliable D call. Sequencing used lung tumor tissue. The CDR3 reads CASSEYNSPPHF. The CDR3 DNA reads TGTGCCAGCAGTGAATATAATTCACCCCCCCACTTT.